This T cell receptor beta chain was captured in a study of technical replicates of blood from several donors (dated 2017 in TCRdb). Concerning this clone itself: The clone's antigen remains unknown. No much larger clonotype is one base removed from it; base qualities were not supplied.

CDR1 and CDR2 are drawn from the germline V gene: SGDLS, YYNGEE. V gives up 3 bases and J gives up 9 bases, and the segment between their germline ends measures 13 bases. Spanning cysteine to phenylalanine, the CDR3 consists of 12 amino acids. CDR3 DNA is the only sequence kept; it has 36 bases, read in frame from the first base. The library was generated by the immunoSEQ multiplex PCR assay. Not all clones reach the TCRdb copy of this immuneACCESS table, which keeps in-frame sequences only. Checked studies attribute under half of the gap to unresolved V genes and leave the rest unexplained. The sample table records approximately 87,000 clones; roughly 92% of these occur just once. The ten largest clonotypes hold 0.25% to 0.3% of the sample.

The clonotype comes from a human donor in good health. The receptor chain draws on TRBV9 and TRBJ2-7; the D gene is perhaps TRBD1, from 5 matching bases. Input material: T cells isolated from PBMCs. The DNA reads TGTGCCAGCAGCGCCGACAGTATCAGGCAGTACTTC. It translates to CASSADSIRQYF.